This TCR beta chain was retrieved from a study of T cell changes during pregnancy in multiple sclerosis. The V segment lost 6 bases and the J segment 4 bases; nucleotides outside the gene matches: 5. The CDR3 sequence is 13 residues long. Per the germline V gene, CDR1 is SQVTM and CDR2 is ANQGSEA. Clones were read by immunoSEQ multiplex PCR, and TCRdb kept only the in-frame ones, dropping some. The table records about 92,000 clones, more than 85% of them present only once. The gene calls are TRBV29-1 and TRBJ2-1, with TRBD2 identical over 8 bases. Sequenced here: peripheral blood, sampled in the first trimester of pregnancy. This receptor was identified in a female donor with multiple sclerosis, enrolled in a pregnancy study. CDR3: CSVVGTRYNEQFF. The CDR3 DNA reads TGCAGCGTCGTCGGGACTAGGTACAATGAGCAGTTCTTC.